The present entry profiles one T cell receptor (beta chain) with its context. Its antigen is unknown. Sequencing was performed with immunoSEQ multiplex PCR; in TCRdb, only in-frame clones are kept and a portion is missing. This repertoire shows 25,000 to 35,000 clones, less than 95% found once; its top ten account for 6.5% to 9.5%. The data are from a study of T cells in tuberculosis. General observations from the study: Active tuberculosis patients had shorter CDR3-alpha; the beta difference was nonsignificant. A GMM-specific repertoire classifier reached 75% to 90% accuracy, AUROC approximately 0.9. Active tuberculosis alpha repertoires lay closer to GMM-specific TCRs than controls'.

This TCR was sampled from a donor aged 10-30 years with latent tuberculosis or without tuberculosis infection. Some clones in this sample may be carry-over from other donors' samples. Sequenced material: PBMCs.

This CDR3 reads CASSYGDTPNTEAFF. In DNA form, the CDR3 reads TGTGCCAGCAGTTACGGGGACACTCCGAACACTGAAGCTTTCTTT. The chain recombines TRBV6-5 with TRBJ1-1; a possible D gene is TRBD1 (6 bases). Deletions cut 2 bases from V and 1 base from J, with 11 bases between. Germline V CDR1 and CDR2: MNHEY, SVGAGI. The CDR3 contains 15 residues.